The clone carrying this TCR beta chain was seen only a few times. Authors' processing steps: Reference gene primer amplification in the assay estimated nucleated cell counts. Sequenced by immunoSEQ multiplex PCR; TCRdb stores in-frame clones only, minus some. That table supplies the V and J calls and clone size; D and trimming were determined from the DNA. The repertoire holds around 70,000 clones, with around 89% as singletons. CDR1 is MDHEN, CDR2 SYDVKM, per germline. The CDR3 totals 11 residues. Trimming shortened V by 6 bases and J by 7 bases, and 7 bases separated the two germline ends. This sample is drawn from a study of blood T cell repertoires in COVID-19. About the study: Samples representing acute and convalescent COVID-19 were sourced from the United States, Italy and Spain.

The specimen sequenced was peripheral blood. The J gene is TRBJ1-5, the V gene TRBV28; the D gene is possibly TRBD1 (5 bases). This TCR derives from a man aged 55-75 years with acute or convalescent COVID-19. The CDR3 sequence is CASRTEQPQHF. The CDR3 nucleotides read TGTGCCAGCAGGACAGAACAGCCCCAGCATTTT.